The clone carrying this T cell receptor beta chain was recorded many times. Its antigen is not identified. TCR alpha and beta CDR3 regions were amplified from RNA using iRepertoire nested multiplex PCR. For one-step reverse transcription and amplification, about 90-400 ng of tissue mRNA or PBMC total RNA was used. TCRdb redid the calling of the multiplex PCR reads with MiXCR, one entry per CDR3 protein. The table records approximately 45,000 distinct CDR3 sequences, about 20% of them present only once. The germline V gene has CDR1 MNHEY and CDR2 SMNVEV (reference sequence). Trimming pared 7 bases from V and 19 bases from J, leaving 23 bases between. The CDR3 extends over 13 amino acids. This record comes from a study of glioma-infiltrating T cells. Whole-study findings and limits: Gliomas, especially low-grade, showed above-expected tissue-blood divergence; non-neoplastic patients showed below. Only very few CDR3 sequences appeared in both tissue and blood.

The clonotype originates from a human donor with low-grade glioma or glioblastoma, undergoing nonglioma brain surgery, or in good health (not recorded which). The sequenced sample consisted of glioma tissue, nonneoplastic brain tissue, or PBMCs (not recorded which). The genes are TRBV27 and TRBJ1-6; weak D call: TRBD1 (6 bases). For the CDR3, the DNA is TGTGCCAGCAAACCTAGTGACCGGGACAAAATTCACTTT. Residues: CASKPSDRDKIHF.